This is a list of T cell receptor beta chains from one sample in a study of blood T cell repertoires in COVID-19. Profiled with immunoSEQ multiplex PCR; TCRdb holds only in-frame clones, not every one. The sample has around 300,000 clones; about nine tenths are singletons. The sequenced sample consisted of PBMCs or T cells enriched from blood (not recorded which). Receptors were obtained from a woman in her thirties or forties who had recovered from COVID-19. Each CDR3 is given with its conserved first and last residue. A D gene is named only where the DNA matches it firmly. Size values are once, few and many counts, or a class for expanded clones, and some rows have none.

>TRBJ2-2|TRBD2|NA|TRBV10-1
CASSEKRGPTGELFF
TGCGCCAGCAGTGAGAAGCGGGGGCCCACCGGGGAGCTGTTTTTT
>TRBJ2-3|NA|NA|TRBV5-4
CASSGEGGADTQYF
TGTGCCAGCAGCGGGGAGGGGGGGGCAGATACGCAGTATTTT
>TRBJ1-2|NA|NA|TRBV6-5
CASSYSSQQGGGYTF
TGTGCCAGCAGTTACTCGAGCCAGCAGGGCGGAGGCTACACCTTC
>TRBJ1-5|NA|NA|TRBV19
CASSTRNQPQHF
TGTGCCAGTAGTACTAGGAATCAGCCCCAGCATTTT
>TRBJ2-1|TRBD1|once|TRBV5-1
CASSSGGQFYNEQFF
TGCGCCAGCAGCTCTGGGGGACAGTTCTACAATGAGCAGTTCTTC
>TRBJ2-1|NA|NA|TRBV19
CASSHGGGSRLEQFF
TGTGCCAGTAGCCACGGGGGCGGGAGCCGTCTTGAGCAGTTCTTC
>TRBJ1-5|TRBD1|NA|TRBV4-2
CASSQTTGGHQPQHF
TGTGCCAGCAGCCAGACGACAGGGGGCCATCAGCCCCAGCATTTT
>TRBJ2-3|NA|NA|TRBV12-5
CASGLVRGTDTQYF
TGTGCTAGTGGTTTGGTCCGGGGCACAGATACGCAGTATTTT
>TRBJ2-5|TRBD2|NA|TRBV5-1
CASSLTSAGETQYF
TGCGCCAGCAGCCTGACTAGCGCTGGAGAGACCCAGTACTTC
>TRBJ2-5|NA|NA|TRBV9
CASRDFKGPGQESSGSQETQYF
TGTGCCAGCAGGGACTTTAAGGGACCCGGACAGGAGAGTAGCGGTTCACAAGAGACCCAGTACTTC
>TRBJ2-3|TRBD1|once|TRBV7-9
CASSQRDSWDTQYF
TGTGCCAGCAGCCAAAGGGACAGTTGGGATACGCAGTATTTT
>TRBJ1-2|TRBD1|NA|TRBV7-2
CASSSWDSYGYTF
TGTGCCAGCAGCTCCTGGGACAGCTATGGCTACACCTTC
>TRBJ2-5|TRBD2|NA|TRBV29-1
CSVGGTSGETQYF
TGCAGCGTTGGTGGGACTAGCGGAGAGACCCAGTACTTC
>TRBJ2-7|TRBD2|NA|TRBV6-1
CASSGANSGRALEQYF
TGTGCCAGCAGTGGAGCAAATAGCGGGAGGGCGCTCGAGCAGTACTTC
>TRBJ1-2|TRBD1|NA|TRBV24-1
CATSEGQGSNTF
TGTGCCACCAGTGAAGGACAGGGGAGCAACACCTTC
>TRBJ2-5|TRBD2|NA|TRBV15
CATSRDGGQETQYF
TGTGCCACCAGCAGAGACGGGGGGCAAGAGACCCAGTACTTC
>TRBJ1-2|NA|NA|TRBV6-2/TRBV6-3
CASSPGTHPAYGGYTF
TGTGCCAGCAGCCCTGGGACTCACCCCGCTTATGGTGGCTACACCTTC
>TRBJ1-6|NA|NA|TRBV4-1
CASSQEGGGDGASPLHF
TGCGCCAGCAGCCAAGAAGGAGGGGGGGACGGTGCATCACCCCTCCACTTT
>TRBJ1-3|TRBD1|NA|TRBV12-5
CASGLQGAGGDTIYF
TGTGCTAGTGGTTTACAGGGGGCAGGGGGGGACACCATATATTTT
>TRBJ1-5|TRBD1|NA|TRBV10-3
CAISEGLAGGYNQPQHF
TGTGCCATCAGTGAAGGTTTGGCAGGGGGCTACAATCAGCCCCAGCATTTT
>TRBJ2-1|TRBD2|NA|TRBV7-2
CASSLALAGSSYNEQFF
TGTGCCAGCAGCTTAGCGCTAGCGGGAAGCTCCTACAATGAGCAGTTCTTC
>TRBJ2-1|NA|NA|TRBV6-2/TRBV6-3
CASSYYLGRGRNEQFF
TGTGCCAGCAGTTATTATCTGGGCAGGGGAAGGAATGAGCAGTTCTTC
>TRBJ2-7|NA|NA|TRBV18
CASSPRQLTFEQYF
TGTGCCAGCTCACCAAGACAGTTAACTTTCGAGCAGTACTTC
>TRBJ2-7|NA|NA|TRBV7-9
CASSLRVYEQYF
TGTGCCAGCAGTTTACGGGTGTACGAGCAGTACTTC
>TRBJ1-3|NA|NA|TRBV19
CASTLTGFYSGNTIYF
TGTGCCAGTACCTTGACAGGTTTTTACTCTGGAAACACCATATATTTT